These 12 T cell receptor beta chains were sequenced from one sample in a study of cytomegalovirus exposure and HLA in healthy donors. Researchers ran the PCR with 60 Vbeta and 13 Jbeta primers. TCRdb keeps only in-frame clones here, not all; method: immunoSEQ multiplex PCR. This sample has about 200,000 clones; approximately 80% occur once, and the top ten carry nearly 3%. Material for sequencing was PBMCs. The source of these receptors is a woman aged 25-40 years in good health and CMV-seronegative.

This chain connects TRBV19 to TRBJ1-1; TRBD1 matches 9 bases. The CDR3 length is 13 residues. Germline-derived CDR1 and CDR2 are LNHDA and SQIVND (reference sequence). J was trimmed by 8 bases and V by 6 bases; bases with no gene match: 7. CDR3 protein: CASRPGQGGEAFF. The CDR3 nucleotides read TGTGCCAGTAGACCGGGACAGGGAGGAGAAGCTTTCTTT. The whole variable domain, filled in from reference TRBV19 and TRBJ1-1, reads DGGITQSPKYLFRKEGQNVTLSCEQNLNHDAMYWYRQDPGQGLRLIYYSQIVNDFQKGDIAEGYSVSREKKESFPLTVTSAQKNPTAFYLCASRPGQGGEAFFGQGTRLTVV.

The chain is built from TRBV7-9 and TRBJ2-1; 11 bases match TRBD2. The ends lost 5 bases at V and 1 base at J; junction bases unmatched: 4. The CDR3 has 16 amino acids. From germline, CDR1 is SEHNR and CDR2 FQNEAQ (reference sequence). The CDR3 sequence is CASSKGLADSYNEQFF. CDR3 DNA sequence: TGTGCCAGCAGCAAGGGACTAGCGGATTCCTACAATGAGCAGTTCTTC.

V and J are TRBV5-6 and TRBJ2-3; maybe TRBD2 (6 bases). V lost 0 bases and J lost 5, with 7 bases in between. CDR1 and CDR2 from the germline V gene are SGHDT and YYEEEE. This CDR3 comprises 13 residues. Written as DNA, the CDR3 is TGTGCCAGCAGCTTGGTTAGCGGAGATACGCAGTATTTT. Translation: CASSLVSGDTQYF.

The chain couples TRBV5-6 to TRBJ1-5; maybe TRBD1 (5 bases). The V gene's germline CDR1 is SGHDT and CDR2 YYEEEE. This CDR3 has 15 amino acids. The V end was cut by 0 bases, the J end by 0 bases, with 7 bases between. CDR3 DNA: TGTGCCAGCAGCTTGGGCGGACATAGCAATCAGCCCCAGCATTTT. Protein sequence: CASSLGGHSNQPQHF.

The chain joins TRBV27 to TRBJ2-2; 9 bases match TRBD1. Germline CDR1 MNHEY, CDR2 SMNVEV (reference sequence). This CDR3 comprises 16 residues. With 1 base clipped from V and 2 bases from J, the junction kept 2 bases outside the gene matches. The CDR3 DNA follows: TGTGCCAGCAGTTTATGGGGACAGGGTAACACCGGGGAGCTGTTTTTT. Its protein product is CASSLWGQGNTGELFF.

The chain uses TRBV9 and TRBJ1-6; TRBD1 aligns across 7 bases. Germline CDR1 is SGDLS and CDR2 is YYNGEE. CDR3 length: 16 residues. J was trimmed by 8 bases and V by 5 bases; bases with no gene match: 13. The CDR3 reads CASSTLSGTEYSPLHF. As DNA, the CDR3 is TGTGCCAGCAGTACCCTGTCCGGGACAGAGTATTCACCCCTCCACTTT.

The rearrangement joins TRBV19 to TRBJ1-1; D is possibly TRBD1 (6 bases). The CDR3 is 14 residues long. The germline CDR1 and CDR2 sequences are LNHDA and SQIVND (reference sequence). Deletions cut 5 bases from V and 2 bases from J, with 12 bases between. The DNA of the CDR3 is TGTGCCAGTAGTTCCTACAGGGCTAACACTGAAGCTTTCTTT. The encoded protein is CASSSYRANTEAFF.

With respect to this clone: Other DNA sequences of this sample code for an identical CDR3. The chain uses TRBV27 and TRBJ2-7; D is unclear. This CDR3 contains 15 residues. The germline V gene encodes CDR1 MNHEY and CDR2 SMNVEV (reference sequence). V lost 3 bases to trimming and J lost 6 bases, with 18 bases between them. The CDR3 DNA reads as TGTGCCAGCAGTTTTTCAGGCCTGCGTATTGGCGAGCAGTACTTC. This sequence encodes CASSFSGLRIGEQYF.

V gene TRBV29-1 combines with J gene TRBJ1-2, with 9 bases matching TRBD1. Per the germline V gene, CDR1 is SQVTM and CDR2 is ANQGSEA. The CDR3 is made up of 12 amino acids. The V segment lost 6 bases and the J segment 8 bases; nucleotides outside the gene matches: 7. The CDR3 DNA reads TGCAGCGTAGTCCGGGACAGGGAAGGCTACACCTTC. Its protein is CSVVRDREGYTF.

The chain recombines TRBV6-6 with TRBJ2-1; TRBD2 agrees at 10 bases. This CDR3 comprises 15 residues. The V segment lost 6 bases and the J segment 6 bases; nucleotides outside the gene matches: 8. Per germline, CDR1 MNHNY and CDR2 SVGAGI (reference sequence). The CDR3 spells CASSLSGGALNEQFF. CDR3 nucleotide sequence: TGTGCCAGCAGCCTCAGCGGGGGGGCTCTCAATGAGCAGTTCTTC.

This chain joins TRBV11-2 and TRBJ2-7; 7 bases are shared with TRBD2. Germline-derived CDR1 and CDR2 are SGHAT and FQNNGV. With V trimmed by 7 bases and J by 0 bases, 6 bases remained unmatched. There are 14 residues in the CDR3. This CDR3 is CASISSGNSYEQYF. In DNA form, the CDR3 reads TGTGCCAGCATCTCGAGCGGGAACTCCTACGAGCAGTACTTC.

The rearrangement uses TRBV9 and TRBJ1-1; D gene ambiguous. V lost 0 bases, J lost 1 base, and 7 bases lay in between. CDR1 and CDR2 (germline): SGDLS, YYNGEE. This CDR3 region has 14 residues. CDR3 DNA: TGTGCCAGCAGCGTAGTGGCAGAGAACACTGAAGCTTTCTTT. Protein: CASSVVAENTEAFF. The variable domain in full, completed from reference TRBV9 and TRBJ1-1, reads DSGVTQTPKHLITATGQRVTLRCSPRSGDLSVYWYQQSLDQGLQFLIQYYNGEERAKGNILERFSAQQFPDLHSELNLSSLELGDSALYFCASSVVAENTEAFFGQGTRLTVV.